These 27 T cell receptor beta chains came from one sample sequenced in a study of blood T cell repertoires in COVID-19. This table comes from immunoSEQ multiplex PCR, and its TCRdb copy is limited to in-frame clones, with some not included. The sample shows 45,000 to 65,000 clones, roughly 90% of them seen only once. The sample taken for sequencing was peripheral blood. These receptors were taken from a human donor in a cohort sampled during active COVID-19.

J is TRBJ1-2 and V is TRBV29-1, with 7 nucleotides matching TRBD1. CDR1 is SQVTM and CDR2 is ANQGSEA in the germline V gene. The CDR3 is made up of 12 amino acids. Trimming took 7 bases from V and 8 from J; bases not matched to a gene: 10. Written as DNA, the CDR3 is TGCAGCGCAACCAGGGGGGTCAGGGGCTACACCTTC. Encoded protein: CSATRGVRGYTF. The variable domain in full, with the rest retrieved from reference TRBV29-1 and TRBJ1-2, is SAVISQKPSRDICQRGTSLTIQCQVDSQVTMMFWYRQQPGQSLTLIATANQGSEATYESGFVIDKFPISRPNLTFSTLTVSNMSPEDSSIYLCSATRGVRGYTFGSGTRLTVV.

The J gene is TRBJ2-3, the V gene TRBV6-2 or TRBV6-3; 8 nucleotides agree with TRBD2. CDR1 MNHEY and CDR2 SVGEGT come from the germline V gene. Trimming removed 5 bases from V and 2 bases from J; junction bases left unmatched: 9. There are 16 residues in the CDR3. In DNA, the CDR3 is TGTGCCAGCAGTATGCGGGGGGCAGAACTCACAGATACGCAGTATTTT. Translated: CASSMRGAELTDTQYF.

CDR3 DNA sequence: TGTGCCACCAGCAGCCGGGACAGGCTTTACGAGCAGTACGTC. Translated, it gives CATSSRDRLYEQYV. The genes are TRBV15 and TRBJ2-7; TRBD1 agrees at 8 bases. Looked up from germline, CDR1 is LNHNV and CDR2 is YYDKDF (reference sequence). Germline trimming cut 3 bases from V and 4 bases from J; bases unmatched to any gene: 5. There are 14 residues in the CDR3.

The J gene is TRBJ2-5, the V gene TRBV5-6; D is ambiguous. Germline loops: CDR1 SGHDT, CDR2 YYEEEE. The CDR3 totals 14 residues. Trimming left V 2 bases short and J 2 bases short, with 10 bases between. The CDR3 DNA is TGTGCCAGCAGCTTCGAGCCCCTGCAAGAGACCCAGTACTTC. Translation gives CASSFEPLQETQYF.

Here the CDR3 reads CASSSTSRVREQYF. CDR3 coding DNA: TGTGCCAGCAGCTCAACCTCCAGGGTGCGCGAGCAGTACTTC. The chain has TRBV7-9 and TRBJ2-7; maybe TRBD1 (5 bases). In germline, CDR1 is SEHNR, CDR2 FQNEAQ (reference sequence). This CDR3 has 14 residues. V was clipped by 4 bases and J by 6 bases, with 16 bases between them.

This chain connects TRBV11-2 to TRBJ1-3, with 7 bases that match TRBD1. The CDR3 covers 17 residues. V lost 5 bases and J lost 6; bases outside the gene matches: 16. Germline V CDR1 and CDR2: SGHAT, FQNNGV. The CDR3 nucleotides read TGTGCCAGCAGCCGCCTTAAACGGACAGGATTGGCAAACACCATATATTTT. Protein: CASSRLKRTGLANTIYF.

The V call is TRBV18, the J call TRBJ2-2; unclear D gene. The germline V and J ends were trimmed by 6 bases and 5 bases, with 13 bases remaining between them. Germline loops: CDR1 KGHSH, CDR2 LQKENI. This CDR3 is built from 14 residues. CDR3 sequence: CASSRMTETGELFF. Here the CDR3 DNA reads TGTGCCAGCTCCCGCATGACGGAGACCGGGGAGCTGTTTTTT.

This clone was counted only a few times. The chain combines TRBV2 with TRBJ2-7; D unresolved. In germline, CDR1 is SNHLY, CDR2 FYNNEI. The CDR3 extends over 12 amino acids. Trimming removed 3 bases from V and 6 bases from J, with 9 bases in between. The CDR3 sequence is CASSDAWAEQYV. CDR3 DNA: TGTGCCAGCAGTGATGCCTGGGCCGAGCAGTACGTC.

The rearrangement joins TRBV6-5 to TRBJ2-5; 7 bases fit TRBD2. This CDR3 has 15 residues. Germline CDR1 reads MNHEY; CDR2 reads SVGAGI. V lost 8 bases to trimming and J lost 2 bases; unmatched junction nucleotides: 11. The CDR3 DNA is TGTGCCAGCGGCTACCTTAGCGGGCGGCAAGAGACCCAGTACTTC. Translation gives CASGYLSGRQETQYF.

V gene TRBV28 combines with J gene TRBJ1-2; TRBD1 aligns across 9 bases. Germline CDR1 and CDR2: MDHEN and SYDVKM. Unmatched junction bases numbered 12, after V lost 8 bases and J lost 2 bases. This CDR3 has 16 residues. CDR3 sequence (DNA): TGTGCCAGCGGATTACAGGGGGCCCCAAGAAACTATGGCTACACCTTC. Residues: CASGLQGAPRNYGYTF.

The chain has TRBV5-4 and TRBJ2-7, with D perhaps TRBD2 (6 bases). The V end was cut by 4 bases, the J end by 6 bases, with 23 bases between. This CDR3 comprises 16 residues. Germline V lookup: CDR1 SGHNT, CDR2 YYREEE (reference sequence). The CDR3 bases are TGTGCCAGCAGCCCCCAACGGGGGTCGGGCTTCTTCGAGCAGTACTTC. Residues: CASSPQRGSGFFEQYF.

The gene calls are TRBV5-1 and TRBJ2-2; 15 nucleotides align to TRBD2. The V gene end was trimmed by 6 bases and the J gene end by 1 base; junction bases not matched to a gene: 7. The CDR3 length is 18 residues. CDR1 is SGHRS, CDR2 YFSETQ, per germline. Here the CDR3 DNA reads TGCGCCAGCACCAGGACTAGCGGGAGGGGTTGGAACACCGGGGAGCTGTTTTTT. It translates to CASTRTSGRGWNTGELFF.

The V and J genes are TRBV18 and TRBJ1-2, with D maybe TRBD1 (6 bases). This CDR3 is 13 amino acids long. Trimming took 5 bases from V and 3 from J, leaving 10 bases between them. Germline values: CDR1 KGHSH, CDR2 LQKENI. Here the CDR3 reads CASSTDSDYGYTF. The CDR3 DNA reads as TGTGCCAGCTCAACGGACAGCGACTATGGCTACACCTTC.

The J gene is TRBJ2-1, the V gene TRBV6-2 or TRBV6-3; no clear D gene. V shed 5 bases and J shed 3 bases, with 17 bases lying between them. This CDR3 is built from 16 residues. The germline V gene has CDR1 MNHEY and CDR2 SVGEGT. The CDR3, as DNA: TGTGCCAGCAGTCCAGCCCGATACAACTACTACAATGAGCAGTTCTTC. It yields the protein CASSPARYNYYNEQFF.

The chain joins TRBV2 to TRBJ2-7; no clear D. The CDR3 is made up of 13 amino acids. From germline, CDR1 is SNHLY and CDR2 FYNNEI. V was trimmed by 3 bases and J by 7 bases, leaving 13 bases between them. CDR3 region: CASSDNLWAEQYF. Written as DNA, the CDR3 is TGTGCCAGCAGTGATAACCTGTGGGCTGAGCAGTACTTC.

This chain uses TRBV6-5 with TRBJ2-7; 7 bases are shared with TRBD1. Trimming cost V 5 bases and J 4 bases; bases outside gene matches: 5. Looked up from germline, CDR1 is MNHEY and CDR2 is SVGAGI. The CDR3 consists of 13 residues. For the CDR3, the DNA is TGTGCCAGCAGTACCGGGACAGAGTACGAGCAGTACTTC. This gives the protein CASSTGTEYEQYF.

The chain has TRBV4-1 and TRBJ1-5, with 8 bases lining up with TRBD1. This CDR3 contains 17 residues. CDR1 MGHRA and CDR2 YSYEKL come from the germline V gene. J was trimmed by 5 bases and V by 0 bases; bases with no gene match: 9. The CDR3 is CASSQEWFGQGDQPQHF. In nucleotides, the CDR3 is TGCGCCAGCAGCCAAGAATGGTTCGGACAGGGCGATCAGCCCCAGCATTTT.

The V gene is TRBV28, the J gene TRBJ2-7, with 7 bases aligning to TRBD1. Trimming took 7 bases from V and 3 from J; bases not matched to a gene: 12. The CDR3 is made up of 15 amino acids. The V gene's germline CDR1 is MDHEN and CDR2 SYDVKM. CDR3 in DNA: TGTGCCAGCACGACGCGGACAGGTGCCTTCTACGAGCAGTACGTC. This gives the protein CASTTRTGAFYEQYV.

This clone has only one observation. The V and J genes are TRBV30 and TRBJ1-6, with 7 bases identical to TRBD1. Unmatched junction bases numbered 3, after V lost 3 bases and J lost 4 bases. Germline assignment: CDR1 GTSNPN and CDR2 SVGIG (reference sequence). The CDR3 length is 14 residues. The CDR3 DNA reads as TGTGCCTGGAGCAGGGGGAATTATAATTCACCCCTCCACTTT. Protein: CAWSRGNYNSPLHF.

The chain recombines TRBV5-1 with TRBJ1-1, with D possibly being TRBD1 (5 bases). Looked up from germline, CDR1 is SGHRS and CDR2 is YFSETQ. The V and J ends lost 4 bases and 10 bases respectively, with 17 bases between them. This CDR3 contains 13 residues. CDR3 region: CASSGFTGVGAFF. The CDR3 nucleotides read TGCGCCAGCAGCGGCTTTACAGGCGTAGGAGCTTTCTTT. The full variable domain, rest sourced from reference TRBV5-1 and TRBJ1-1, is KAGVTQTPRYLIKTRGQQVTLSCSPISGHRSVSWYQQTPGQGLQFLFEYFSETQRNKGNFPGRFSGRQFSNSRSEMNVSTLELGDSALYLCASSGFTGVGAFFGQGTRLTVV.

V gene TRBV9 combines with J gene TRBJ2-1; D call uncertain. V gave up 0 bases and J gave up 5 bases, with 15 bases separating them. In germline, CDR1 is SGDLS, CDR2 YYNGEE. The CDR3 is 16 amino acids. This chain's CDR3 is CASSVDRQRRDNEQFF. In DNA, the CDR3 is TGTGCCAGCAGCGTAGATCGGCAGCGTCGAGACAATGAGCAGTTCTTC.

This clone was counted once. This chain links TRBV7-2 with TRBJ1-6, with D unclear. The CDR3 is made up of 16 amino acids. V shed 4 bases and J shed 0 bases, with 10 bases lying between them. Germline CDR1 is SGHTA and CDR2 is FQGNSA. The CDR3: CASSYGDSSYNSPLHF. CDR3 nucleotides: TGTGCCAGCAGCTACGGGGATAGCTCCTATAATTCACCCCTCCACTTT. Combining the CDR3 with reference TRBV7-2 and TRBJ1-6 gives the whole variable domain GAGVSQSPSNKVTEKGKDVELRCDPISGHTALYWYRQSLGQGLEFLIYFQGNSAPDKSGLPSDRFSAERTGGSVSTLTIQRTQQEDSAVYLCASSYGDSSYNSPLHFGNGTRLTVT.

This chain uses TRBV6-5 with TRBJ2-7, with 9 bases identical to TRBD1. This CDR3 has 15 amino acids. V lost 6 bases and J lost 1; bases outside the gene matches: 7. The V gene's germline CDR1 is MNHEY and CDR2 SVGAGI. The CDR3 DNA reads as TGTGCCAGCAGACCCGGACAGGGGTGGTCCTACGAGCAGTACGTC. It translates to CASRPGQGWSYEQYV.

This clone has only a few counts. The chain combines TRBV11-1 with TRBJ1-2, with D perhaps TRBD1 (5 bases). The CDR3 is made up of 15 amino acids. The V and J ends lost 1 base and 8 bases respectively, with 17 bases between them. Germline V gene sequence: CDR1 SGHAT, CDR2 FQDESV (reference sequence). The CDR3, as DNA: TGTGCCAGCAGCTTAGGAAGGGGCAGGGTCGACGGCTACACCTTC. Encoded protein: CASSLGRGRVDGYTF.

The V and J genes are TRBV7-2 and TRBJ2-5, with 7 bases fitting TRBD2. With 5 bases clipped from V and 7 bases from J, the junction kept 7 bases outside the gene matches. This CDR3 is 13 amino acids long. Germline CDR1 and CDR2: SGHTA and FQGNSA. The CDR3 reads CASSRSGGGTQYF. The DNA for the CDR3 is TGTGCCAGCAGCCGAAGTGGCGGGGGGACCCAGTACTTC.

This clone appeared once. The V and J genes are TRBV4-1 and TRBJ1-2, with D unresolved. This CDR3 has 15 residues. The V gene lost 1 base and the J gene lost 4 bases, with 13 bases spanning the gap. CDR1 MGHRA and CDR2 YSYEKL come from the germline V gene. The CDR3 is CASSQVLSRRYGYTF. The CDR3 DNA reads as TGCGCCAGCAGCCAAGTGTTGAGTCGTCGCTATGGCTACACCTTC.

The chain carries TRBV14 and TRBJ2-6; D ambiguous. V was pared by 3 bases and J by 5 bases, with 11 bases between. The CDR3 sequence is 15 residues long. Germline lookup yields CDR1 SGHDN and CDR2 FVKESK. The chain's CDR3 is CASSQPGSWANVLTF. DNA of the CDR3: TGTGCCAGCAGCCAGCCAGGCAGCTGGGCCAACGTCCTGACTTTC.